The clone carrying this T cell receptor beta chain was recorded once. Its antigen remains unknown. The data stem from a study of shared clonotypes between healthy human individuals. General observations from the study: Sampling covered blood only; tissue repertoires likely differ.

This was a deep-level run. Amplification in unsorted PBMC replicate PCRs started from around 310 ng DNA, which equals 30,000 to 35,000 T cell genomes. Some clones are missing from TCRdb's copy, which holds only in-frame ones; the method was immunoSEQ multiplex PCR. In the table there are about 560,000 clones, around 78% of which are singletons. This clonotype was obtained from a woman aged 40 to 49 in good health. Some clones in this sample may be carry-over from other donors' samples. Material: PBMCs.

DNA for the CDR3: TGTGCCAGTGGGACACCTTACACCGGGGAGCTGTTTTTT. Translation: CASGTPYTGELFF. The chain joins TRBV19 to TRBJ2-2, with a weak D call TRBD1 (6 bases). The CDR3 consists of 13 residues. Germline CDR1 LNHDA, CDR2 SQIVND (reference sequence). Trimming shortened V by 8 bases and J by 3 bases, and 10 bases separated the two germline ends.